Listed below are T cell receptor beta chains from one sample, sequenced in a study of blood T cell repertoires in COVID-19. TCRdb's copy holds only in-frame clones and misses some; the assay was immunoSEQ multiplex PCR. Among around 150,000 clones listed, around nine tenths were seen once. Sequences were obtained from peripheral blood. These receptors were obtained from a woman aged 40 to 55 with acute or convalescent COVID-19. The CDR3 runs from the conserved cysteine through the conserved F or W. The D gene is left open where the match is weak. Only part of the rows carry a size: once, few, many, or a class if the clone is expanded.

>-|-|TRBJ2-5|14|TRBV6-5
CASSYSRGQETQYF
TGTGCCAGCAGTTACTCGCGGGGCCAAGAGACCCAGTACTTC
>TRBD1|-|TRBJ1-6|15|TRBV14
CASSQVGTGTSPLHF
TGTGCCAGCAGCCAAGTCGGGACAGGGACTTCACCCCTCCACTTT
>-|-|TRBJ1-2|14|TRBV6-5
CASSFGPTREGYTF
TGTGCCAGCAGTTTCGGGCCCACCCGGGAGGGCTACACCTTC
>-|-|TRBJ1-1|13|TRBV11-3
CASSLEGAAEAFF
TGTGCCAGCAGCTTAGAGGGGGCCGCTGAAGCTTTCTTT
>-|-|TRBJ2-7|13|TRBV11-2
CASRPLDSYEQYF
TGTGCCAGCAGGCCACTAGACTCCTACGAGCAGTACTTC
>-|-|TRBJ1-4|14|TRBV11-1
CASRRGTRGEKLFF
TGTGCCAGCAGGAGGGGGACAAGAGGTGAAAAACTGTTTTTT
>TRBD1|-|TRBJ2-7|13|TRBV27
CASTPDRVHEQYF
TGTGCCAGCACTCCCGACAGGGTCCACGAGCAGTACTTC
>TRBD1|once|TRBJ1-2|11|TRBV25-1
CASSGTGSYTF
TGTGCCAGCAGTGGGACAGGATCTTACACCTTC
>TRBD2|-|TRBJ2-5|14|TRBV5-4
CASSGGVLQETQYF
TGTGCCAGCAGCGGGGGGGTATTGCAAGAGACCCAGTACTTC
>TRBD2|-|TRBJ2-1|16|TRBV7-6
CASSLASGRAFNEQFF
TGTGCCAGCAGCTTAGCGTCAGGGAGGGCTTTTAATGAGCAGTTCTTC
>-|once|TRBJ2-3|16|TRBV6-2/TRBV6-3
CASSPLFGDYTDTQYF
TGTGCCAGCAGTCCCCTTTTCGGAGACTACACAGATACGCAGTATTTT
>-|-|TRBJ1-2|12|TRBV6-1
CASRYGQYGYTF
TGTGCCAGCCGCTACGGACAGTATGGCTACACCTTC
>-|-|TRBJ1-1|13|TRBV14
CASSRQSNTEAFF
TGTGCCAGCAGCCGGCAGTCGAACACTGAAGCTTTCTTT
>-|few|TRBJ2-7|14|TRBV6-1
CASSEGWGRYEQYF
TGTGCCAGCAGTGAAGGATGGGGCCGTTACGAGCAGTACTTC
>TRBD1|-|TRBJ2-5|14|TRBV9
CASSDHRGRETQYF
TGTGCCAGCAGCGATCACAGGGGGCGGGAGACCCAGTACTTC
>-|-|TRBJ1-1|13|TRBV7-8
CASSLNRNTEAFF
TGTGCCAGCAGCTTAAACAGAAACACTGAAGCTTTCTTT
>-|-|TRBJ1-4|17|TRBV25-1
CASSDGGRGTTNEKLFF
TGTGCCAGCAGTGACGGGGGGAGGGGGACAACTAATGAAAAACTGTTTTTT
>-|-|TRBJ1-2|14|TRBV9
CASSVLGLNYGYTF
TGTGCCAGCAGCGTACTCGGACTAAACTATGGCTACACCTTC
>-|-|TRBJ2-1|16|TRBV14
CASSQVRGLQSHEQFF
TGTGCCAGCAGCCAAGTTCGGGGACTCCAGAGCCATGAGCAGTTCTTC
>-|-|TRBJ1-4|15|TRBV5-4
CASSLFAGPNEKLFF
TGTGCCAGCAGCTTATTTGCAGGTCCAAATGAAAAACTGTTTTTT
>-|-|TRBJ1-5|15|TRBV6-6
CASSYADSLNQPQHF
TGTGCCAGCAGTTACGCTGACAGCCTCAATCAGCCCCAGCATTTT
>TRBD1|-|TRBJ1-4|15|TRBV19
CASSIRDRVNEKLFF
TGTGCCAGTAGTATCCGGGACAGGGTTAATGAAAAACTGTTTTTT
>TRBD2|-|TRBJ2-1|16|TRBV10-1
CANTRDPSGTHNEQFF
TGCGCCAACACCCGAGATCCTAGCGGGACCCACAATGAGCAGTTCTTC
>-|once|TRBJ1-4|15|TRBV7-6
CASSRLTGMNEKLFF
TGTGCCAGCAGCCGTCTAACAGGGATGAATGAAAAACTGTTTTTT
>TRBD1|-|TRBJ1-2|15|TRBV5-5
CASSLARGPVYGYTF
TGTGCCAGCAGCTTGGCCAGGGGGCCCGTCTATGGCTACACCTTC
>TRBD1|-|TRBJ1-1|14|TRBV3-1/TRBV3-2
CASSHGQGGTEAFF
TGTGCCAGCAGCCACGGACAGGGGGGCACTGAAGCTTTCTTT
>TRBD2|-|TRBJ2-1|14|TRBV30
CAWAGLGPGNEQFF
TGTGCCTGGGCTGGACTAGGTCCCGGCAATGAGCAGTTCTTC
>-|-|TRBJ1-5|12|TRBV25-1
CANRGVLQPQHF
TGTGCCAACCGGGGGGTTCTGCAGCCCCAGCATTTT
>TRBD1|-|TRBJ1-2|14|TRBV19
CASSTRQGSYGYTF
TGTGCCAGTAGTACCAGACAGGGTAGCTATGGCTACACCTTC
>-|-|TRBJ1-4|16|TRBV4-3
CASSQDLTTTNEKLFF
TGCGCCAGCAGCCAAGATCTAACTACAACTAATGAAAAACTGTTTTTT
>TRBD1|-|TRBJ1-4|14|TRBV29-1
CSVPRGPRSEKLFF
TGCAGCGTCCCCAGGGGGCCCAGGAGTGAAAAACTGTTTTTT
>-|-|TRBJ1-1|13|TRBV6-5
CASSPGVNTEAFF
TGTGCCAGCAGTCCCGGGGTGAACACTGAAGCTTTCTTT
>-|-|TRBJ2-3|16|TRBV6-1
CASSAVWKEVTDTQYF
TGTGCCAGCAGTGCGGTCTGGAAGGAGGTCACAGATACGCAGTATTTT
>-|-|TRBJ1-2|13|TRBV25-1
CASPRRVAYGYTF
TGTGCCAGCCCCCGCAGGGTGGCCTATGGCTACACCTTC
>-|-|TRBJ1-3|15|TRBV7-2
CASSLRGGSGNTIYF
TGTGCCAGCAGCTTGAGGGGAGGCTCTGGAAACACCATATATTTT
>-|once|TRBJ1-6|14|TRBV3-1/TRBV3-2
CASSQGWQGSPLHF
TGTGCCAGCAGCCAAGGGTGGCAGGGGTCACCCCTCCACTTT
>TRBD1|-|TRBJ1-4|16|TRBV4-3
CASSQDLGTGVEKLFF
TGCGCCAGCAGCCAAGACCTAGGGACAGGGGTAGAAAAACTGTTTTTT
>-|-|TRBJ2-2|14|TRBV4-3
CASSPRGTNGELFF
TGCGCCAGCAGCCCAAGAGGAACAAACGGGGAGCTGTTTTTT
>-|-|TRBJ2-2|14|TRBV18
CASSPSGNTGELFF
TGTGCCAGCTCACCATCAGGGAACACCGGGGAGCTGTTTTTT
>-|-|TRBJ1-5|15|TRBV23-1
CASSSPRDSNQPQHF
TGCGCCAGCAGTTCACCTCGGGATTCTAATCAGCCCCAGCATTTT
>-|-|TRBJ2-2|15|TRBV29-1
CSAAQGFTNTGELFF
TGCAGCGCCGCGCAGGGCTTTACGAACACCGGGGAGCTGTTTTTT
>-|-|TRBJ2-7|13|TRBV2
CASSEERDYEQYF
TGTGCCAGCAGTGAAGAGAGAGACTACGAGCAGTACTTC
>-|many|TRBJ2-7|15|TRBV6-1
CASSEAPDTAQEQYF
TGTGCCAGCAGTGAAGCCCCGGACACCGCTCAGGAGCAGTACTTC
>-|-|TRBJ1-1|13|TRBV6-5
CASSSGGYTEAFF
TGTGCCAGCAGTTCCGGGGGATACACTGAAGCTTTCTTT
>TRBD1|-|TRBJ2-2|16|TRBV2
CASKGRTGGYTGELFF
TGTGCCAGCAAGGGGAGGACAGGGGGGTACACCGGGGAGCTGTTTTTT
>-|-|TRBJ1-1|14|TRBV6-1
CASSEVRGNTEAFF
TGTGCCAGCAGTGAAGTCAGGGGTAACACTGAAGCTTTCTTT
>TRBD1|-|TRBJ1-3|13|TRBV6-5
CASSWDSGNTIYF
TGTGCCAGCAGTTGGGACAGTGGAAACACCATATATTTT
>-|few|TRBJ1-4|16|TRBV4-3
CASSQATWTANEKLFF
TGCGCCAGCAGCCAAGCAACGTGGACAGCTAATGAAAAACTGTTTTTT